These 8 T cell receptor beta chains came from one sample sequenced in a study of graft-versus-host responses after intestinal transplantation. Their specific antigens are unknown. Assay used: immunoSEQ multiplex PCR; TCRdb lists only in-frame clones, some missing. The table lists tens of thousands of clones, approximately 91% of them singletons. The sequencing here drew on unstimulated CD4+ T cells sorted from spleen or lymph node cells, taken before transplant. The receptors stem from a human donor who was the organ donor for an intestinal transplant.

The genes are TRBV4-1 and TRBJ2-7; 10 positions match TRBD1. CDR1 is MGHRA, CDR2 YSYEKL, per germline. This CDR3 is built from 14 residues. The J segment lost 4 bases and the V segment lost 4 bases, leaving 4 bases of the junction unmatched. The CDR3 region is CASSRPGQGYEQYF. The CDR3 nucleotides are TGCGCCAGCAGCCGACCGGGACAGGGGTACGAGCAGTACTTC.

The rearrangement uses TRBV28 and TRBJ1-5; TRBD1 matches at 8 bases. The CDR3 contains 16 residues. The V and J ends lost 6 bases and 0 bases, in that order; junction bases with no gene match: 7. Per germline, CDR1 MDHEN and CDR2 SYDVKM. The CDR3 DNA reads TGTGCCAGCAGGCCACTTGGGACAGGTAGCAATCAGCCCCAGCATTTT. It specifies CASRPLGTGSNQPQHF.

This chain connects TRBV2 to TRBJ2-1; 7 positions agree with TRBD2. The junction had 11 bases not matched to a gene; V was cut back by 6 bases and J by 0 bases. The CDR3 is 17 residues long. The V gene's germline CDR1 is SNHLY and CDR2 FYNNEI. CDR3 nucleotides: TGTGCCAGCAGACCACTAGCGACGCCCAGCTCCTACAATGAGCAGTTCTTC. Translation gives CASRPLATPSSYNEQFF.

The chain couples TRBV28 to TRBJ1-2, with TRBD1 identical over 11 bases. This CDR3 has 14 residues. V shed 3 bases, J shed 3 bases, and the junction held 0 bases outside the gene matches. CDR1 and CDR2 (germline): MDHEN, SYDVKM. The CDR3 DNA sequence: TGTGCCAGCAGTTTGGACAGGGGGCACTATGGCTACACCTTC. Its protein product is CASSLDRGHYGYTF.

This clone came up once. The chain is built from TRBV18 and TRBJ2-6; a weak D match, TRBD2 (5 bases). CDR1 is KGHSH and CDR2 is LQKENI in the germline V gene. Trimming cost V 3 bases and J 0 bases, with 9 bases left between them. This CDR3 contains 16 residues. The DNA for the CDR3 is TGTGCCAGCTCACCGACAACTAGCTCTGGGGCCAACGTCCTGACTTTC. This gives the protein CASSPTTSSGANVLTF.

A single count supports this clone. The chain joins TRBV5-1 to TRBJ2-7; 13 bases map to TRBD2. J gave up 0 bases and V 4 bases, and 7 bases lay outside the gene matches. The CDR3 covers 17 residues. Germline loops: CDR1 SGHRS, CDR2 YFSETQ. CDR3 sequence (DNA): TGCGCCAGCAGCCTTAGATGGACTAGCGGGAGCTCCTACGAGCAGTACTTC. Its protein is CASSLRWTSGSSYEQYF.

The chain couples TRBV28 to TRBJ2-7, with TRBD1 matching 9 bases. CDR3 size: 15 residues. V lost 3 bases and J lost 9; bases outside the gene matches: 12. Germline V gene data show CDR1 as MDHEN and CDR2 as SYDVKM. The CDR3 protein is CASSLSHLRQGVQYF. As DNA, the CDR3 is TGTGCCAGCAGTTTGTCCCACCTAAGACAGGGGGTGCAGTACTTC.

V usage is TRBV4-3 and J usage is TRBJ1-2, with TRBD1 matching 7 bases. Germline values: CDR1 LGHNA, CDR2 YSLEER. This CDR3 comprises 12 residues. V lost 2 bases, J lost 7 bases, and 1 base stayed unmatched. The CDR3 nucleotides read TGCGCCAGCAGCCAAAGGACAGGTGGCTACACCTTC. It translates to CASSQRTGGYTF.